One and the same sample provided the 18 T cell receptor beta chains below, sequenced in a study of a mutant IDH1 vaccine in newly diagnosed glioma. No antigen is known for these receptors. Time point specified: week 47, end of study. Each dose of the vaccine consisted of 300 ug of mutant IDH1 20-mer peptide, with topical imiquimod. Using immunoSEQ multiplex PCR, the repertoire was profiled, and TCRdb retains in-frame clones only, with some absent. The sample yields 50,000 or so clones, 70% to 85% seen once. This specimen was PBMCs, taken from a glioma patient whose treatment included an IDH1 peptide vaccine. Receptors originate from a woman under 40 with glioma. Some clones in this sample may be carry-over from other donors' samples.

The sample holds one count of this clone. The sample holds other DNA sequences that translate to the same CDR3. V is TRBV7-9 and J is TRBJ2-7, with 9 bases fitting TRBD1. Germline CDR1 and CDR2: SEHNR and FQNEAQ (reference sequence). This CDR3 is 15 amino acids long. Unmatched junction bases numbered 5, after V lost 5 bases and J lost 0 bases. CDR3 coding DNA: TGTGCCAGCAGCCTTGGGACAGGGAGCTCCTACGAGCAGTACTTC. Translating gives CASSLGTGSSYEQYF.

The rearrangement joins TRBV5-6 to TRBJ1-2; the D gene is possibly TRBD1 (6 bases). The CDR3 runs to 16 residues. Between the trimmed V and J ends, which lost 2 bases and 4 bases, there was a span of 18 bases. The germline CDR1 and CDR2 sequences are SGHDT and YYEEEE. The CDR3 nucleotides read TGTGCCAGCAGCTTTGTCCCCTCTCAGGGGACCTATGGCTACACCTTC. Encoded protein: CASSFVPSQGTYGYTF.

This chain uses TRBV7-9 with TRBJ2-7, with no clear D. CDR1 and CDR2 from the germline V gene are SEHNR and FQNEAQ (reference sequence). The CDR3 has 16 amino acids. V was clipped by 5 bases and J by 0 bases, with 17 bases between them. The CDR3 DNA is TGTGCCAGCAGCGCAGTAGTCGGACGAAGCTCCTACGAGCAGTACTTC. Its translation: CASSAVVGRSSYEQYF.

This chain links TRBV5-6 with TRBJ1-2; perhaps TRBD1 as D (5 bases). V gave up 5 bases and J gave up 4 bases, with 18 bases separating them. CDR3 length equals 15 residues. The germline V gene encodes CDR1 SGHDT and CDR2 YYEEEE. For the CDR3, the DNA is TGTGCCAGCAGGCCGAGCCGACAGACCCTCTATGGCTACACCTTC. Residues: CASRPSRQTLYGYTF. Full variable domain (remainder filled in from reference TRBV5-6 and TRBJ1-2): DAGVTQSPTHLIKTRGQQVTLRCSPKSGHDTVSWYQQALGQGPQFIFQYYEEEERQRGNFPDRFSGHQFPNYSSELNVNALLLGDSALYLCASRPSRQTLYGYTFGSGTRLTVV.

The chain uses TRBV27 and TRBJ2-7, with 10 positions matching TRBD1. V dropped 4 bases and J dropped 2; count of bases not matched to a gene: 8. The CDR3 runs 16 residues. Germline V CDR1 and CDR2: MNHEY, SMNVEV (reference sequence). In DNA form, the CDR3 reads TGTGCCAGCAGTTACTGGGGACAGGGGATTCCCTACGAGCAGTACTTC. Translated: CASSYWGQGIPYEQYF.

The chain joins TRBV11-2 to TRBJ2-5; 12 bases are shared with TRBD2. Germline assignment: CDR1 SGHAT and CDR2 FQNNGV. The CDR3 has 15 residues. J lost 5 bases, V lost 5 bases, and 6 bases had no gene match. The chain's CDR3 is CASSRLAGVMETQYF. CDR3 in DNA: TGTGCCAGCAGCCGACTAGCGGGAGTTATGGAGACCCAGTACTTC.

The V call is TRBV5-6, the J call TRBJ2-7, with a tentative D call TRBD1 (6 bases). CDR1 and CDR2 (germline): SGHDT, YYEEEE. The CDR3 has 13 amino acids. Trimming took off 4 bases at V and 5 bases at J, with 13 bases between the two ends. DNA of the CDR3: TGTGCCAGCAGCGCCCTCAGGGGCAACGAGCAGTACTTC. Its protein product is CASSALRGNEQYF.

The rearrangement uses TRBV6-4 and TRBJ1-5; weak D call: TRBD1 (6 bases). This CDR3 is built from 14 residues. Germline V gives CDR1 MRHNA, CDR2 SNTAGT. V lost 6 bases and J 7 bases, leaving 16 bases between the germline ends. In DNA, the CDR3 is TGTGCCAGCAGCGCAGGGGCCTGGGACCAGCCCCAGCATTTT. This codes for CASSAGAWDQPQHF.

The J gene is TRBJ2-7, the V gene TRBV10-1; TRBD1 matches 8 bases. This CDR3 comprises 14 residues. Germline V gives CDR1 WNHNN, CDR2 SYGVQD (reference sequence). The ends lost 4 bases at V and 2 bases at J; junction bases unmatched: 4. CDR3 sequence: CASSVGTGPYEQYF. The CDR3 DNA sequence: TGCGCCAGCAGTGTCGGGACAGGCCCCTACGAGCAGTACTTC.

The V and J genes are TRBV9 and TRBJ1-1, with TRBD1 identical over 7 bases. The CDR3 is 17 residues long. From germline, CDR1 is SGDLS and CDR2 YYNGEE. After removal of 0 bases from V and 1 base from J, the junction contained 9 bases not matched to a gene. The CDR3 reads CASSVGQGGGWNTEAFF. DNA of the CDR3: TGTGCCAGCAGCGTAGGACAGGGAGGGGGGTGGAACACTGAAGCTTTCTTT. The full variable domain, completed using reference TRBV9 and TRBJ1-1, is DSGVTQTPKHLITATGQRVTLRCSPRSGDLSVYWYQQSLDQGLQFLIQYYNGEERAKGNILERFSAQQFPDLHSELNLSSLELGDSALYFCASSVGQGGGWNTEAFFGQGTRLTVV.

This clone came up a few times. This chain connects TRBV10-1 to TRBJ1-2; D is uncertain. V lost 5 bases, J lost 8 bases, and 9 bases lay in between. The CDR3 totals 11 residues. Germline V CDR1 and CDR2: WNHNN, SYGVQD (reference sequence). The CDR3 region is CASSPAWGYTF. In DNA form, the CDR3 reads TGCGCCAGCAGTCCTGCCTGGGGCTACACCTTC.

The chain is built from TRBV6-1 and TRBJ2-1, with no clear D. V was trimmed by 0 bases and J by 0 bases, leaving 12 bases between them. The germline CDR1 and CDR2 sequences are MNHNS and SASEGT. This CDR3 comprises 17 residues. The CDR3 nucleotides are TGTGCCAGCAGTGAAGCGGGTCTACGGAGCTCCTACAATGAGCAGTTCTTC. It is translated as CASSEAGLRSSYNEQFF.

This clone was counted once. CDR3 bases: TGTGCCAGCAGCGCGAGCGGGAAGGACAATGAGCAGTTCTTC. Translating it yields CASSASGKDNEQFF. The chain links TRBV9 to TRBJ2-1; 7 bases line up with TRBD2. After removal of 3 bases from V and 5 bases from J, the junction contained 5 bases not matched to a gene. CDR1 and CDR2 (germline): SGDLS, YYNGEE. The CDR3 has 14 amino acids.

This chain joins TRBV6-5 and TRBJ2-5; D may be TRBD2 (6 bases). Trimming took off 5 bases at V and 4 bases at J, with 11 bases between the two ends. This CDR3 is built from 13 residues. CDR1 is MNHEY, CDR2 SVGAGI, per germline. The CDR3 region is CASSRTIIETQYF. The CDR3 coding sequence is TGTGCCAGCAGTCGGACTATTATAGAGACCCAGTACTTC.

V and J are TRBV6-5 and TRBJ1-1; D is unclear. Trimming shortened V by 1 base and J by 0 bases, and 9 bases separated the two germline ends. Germline V CDR1 and CDR2: MNHEY, SVGAGI. The CDR3 is 15 amino acids. The CDR3 bases are TGTGCCAGCAGTTACTTTGGTGAAGTGAACACTGAAGCTTTCTTT. Translation: CASSYFGEVNTEAFF.

The gene calls are TRBV10-1 and TRBJ2-2; D is uncertain. Germline V gene sequence: CDR1 WNHNN, CDR2 SYGVQD (reference sequence). Trimming pared 1 base from V and 5 bases from J, leaving 8 bases between. The CDR3 consists of 14 residues. CDR3 bases: TGCGCCAGCAGTGAGTTCGTTGTAACCGGGGAGCTGTTTTTT. Its protein is CASSEFVVTGELFF.

The V and J genes are TRBV19 and TRBJ2-7, with D perhaps TRBD1 or TRBD2 (5 bases each). Trimming stripped 5 bases from V and 6 bases from J, with 26 bases between. The length of the CDR3 is 17 residues. Germline V lookup: CDR1 LNHDA, CDR2 SQIVND (reference sequence). CDR3 sequence (DNA): TGTGCCAGTAGTGGGGGAAAGATCGGGGCAGTCATTCGCGAGCAGTACTTC. Residues: CASSGGKIGAVIREQYF.

The gene calls are TRBV19 and TRBJ2-2, with D perhaps given as TRBD1 or TRBD2 (5 bases each). Between the trimmed V and J ends, which lost 2 bases and 3 bases, there was a span of 10 bases. Germline values: CDR1 LNHDA, CDR2 SQIVND (reference sequence). The CDR3 sequence is 15 residues long. The CDR3 DNA reads as TGTGCCAGTAGTATACAGGGACCCCACACCGGGGAGCTGTTTTTT. Its protein is CASSIQGPHTGELFF.